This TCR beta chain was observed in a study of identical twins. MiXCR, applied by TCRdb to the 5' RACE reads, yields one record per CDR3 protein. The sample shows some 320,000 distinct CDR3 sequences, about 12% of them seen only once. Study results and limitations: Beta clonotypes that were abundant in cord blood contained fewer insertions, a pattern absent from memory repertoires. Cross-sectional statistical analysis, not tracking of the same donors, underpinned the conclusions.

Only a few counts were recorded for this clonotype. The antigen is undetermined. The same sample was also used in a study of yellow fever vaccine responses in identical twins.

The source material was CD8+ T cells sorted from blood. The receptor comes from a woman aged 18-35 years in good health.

The CDR3 reads CASTLSTGTGFTGELFF. The CDR3, as DNA: TGTGCCAGCACACTTAGCACCGGGACAGGGTTCACCGGGGAGCTGTTTTTT. The gene calls are TRBV28 and TRBJ2-2, with 9 bases identical to TRBD1. Germline CDR1 is MDHEN and CDR2 is SYDVKM. The CDR3 length is 17 residues. Unmatched junction bases numbered 13, after V lost 7 bases and J lost 4 bases.